One sample yielded the 4 T cell receptor beta chains listed below, sequenced in a study of identical twins. TCRdb fed the 5' RACE reads into MiXCR, producing one record per CDR3 protein. The top ten clones hold around 0.95% of a sample with hundreds of thousands of distinct CDR3 sequences, more than 6.5% of them seen once. This sample was shared with a second study, whose subject was yellow fever vaccine responses in identical twins.

Sequenced: PBMCs. The receptors originated from a woman between 18 and 29 years old in good health.

This clonotype occurred many times. V gene TRBV25-1 combines with J gene TRBJ1-1; weak D call: TRBD1 (5 bases). Trimming removed 1 base at V and 5 bases at J, with 11 bases between. CDR3 size: 14 residues. Germline CDR1 reads MGHDK; CDR2 reads SYGVNS. The DNA for the CDR3 is TGTGCCAGCAGTGAATCGGGGGGGTTTACTGAAGCTTTCTTT. It specifies CASSESGGFTEAFF.

The chain links TRBV24-1 to TRBJ2-7; the match to TRBD2 covers 9 bases. This CDR3 spans 15 amino acids. V shed 3 bases, J shed 5 bases, and the junction held 7 bases outside the gene matches. Germline V lookup: CDR1 KGHDR, CDR2 SFDVKD. The CDR3 here is CATSDKASGTHEQYF. The DNA for the CDR3 is TGTGCCACCAGTGATAAGGCTAGCGGGACCCACGAGCAGTACTTC.

V is TRBV4-2 and J is TRBJ2-3; TRBD2 matches 10 bases. The germline CDR1 and CDR2 sequences are LGHNA and YNFKEQ. V shed 4 bases, J shed 2 bases, and the junction held 9 bases outside the gene matches. The CDR3 runs 17 residues. CDR3 in DNA: TGTGCCAGCAGCCCTCGACTAGCGGGTTCCAACACAGATACGCAGTATTTT. This encodes CASSPRLAGSNTDTQYF.

The table lists this clonotype with many counts. The chain joins TRBV24-1 to TRBJ2-1, with TRBD1 matching 11 bases. Germline-derived CDR1 and CDR2 are KGHDR and SFDVKD. The CDR3 covers 16 residues. The V gene end was trimmed by 1 base and the J gene end by 7 bases; junction bases not matched to a gene: 5. As DNA, the CDR3 is TGTGCCACCAGTGATTTCGGGACAGGGGGTGATAATGAGCAGTTCTTC. Protein product: CATSDFGTGGDNEQFF.